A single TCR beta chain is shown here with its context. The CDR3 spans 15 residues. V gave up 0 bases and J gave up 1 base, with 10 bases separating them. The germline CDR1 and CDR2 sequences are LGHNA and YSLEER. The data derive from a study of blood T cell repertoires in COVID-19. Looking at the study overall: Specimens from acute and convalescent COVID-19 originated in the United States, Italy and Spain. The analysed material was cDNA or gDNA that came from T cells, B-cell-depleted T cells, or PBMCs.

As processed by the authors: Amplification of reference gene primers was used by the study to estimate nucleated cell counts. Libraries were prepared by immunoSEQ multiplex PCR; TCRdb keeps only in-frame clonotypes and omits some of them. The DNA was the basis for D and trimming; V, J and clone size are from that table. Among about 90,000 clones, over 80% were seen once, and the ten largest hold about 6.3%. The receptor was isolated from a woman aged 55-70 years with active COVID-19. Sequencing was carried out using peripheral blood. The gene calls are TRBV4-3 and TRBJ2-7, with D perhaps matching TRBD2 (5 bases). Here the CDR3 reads CASSQDRGFSYEQYF. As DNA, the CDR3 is TGCGCCAGCAGCCAAGATAGAGGGTTTTCCTACGAGCAGTACTTC.